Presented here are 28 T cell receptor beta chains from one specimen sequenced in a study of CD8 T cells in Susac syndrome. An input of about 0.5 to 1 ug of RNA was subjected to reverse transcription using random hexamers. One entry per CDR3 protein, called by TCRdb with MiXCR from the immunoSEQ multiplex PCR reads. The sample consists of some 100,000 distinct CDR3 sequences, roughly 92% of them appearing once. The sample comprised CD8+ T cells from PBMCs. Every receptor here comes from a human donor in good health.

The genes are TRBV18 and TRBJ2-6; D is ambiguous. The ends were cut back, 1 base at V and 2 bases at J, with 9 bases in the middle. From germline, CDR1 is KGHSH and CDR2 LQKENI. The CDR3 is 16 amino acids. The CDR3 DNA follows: TGTGCCAGCTCACCACAAAGGAACGCTGGGGCCAACGTCCTGACTTTC. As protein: CASSPQRNAGANVLTF.

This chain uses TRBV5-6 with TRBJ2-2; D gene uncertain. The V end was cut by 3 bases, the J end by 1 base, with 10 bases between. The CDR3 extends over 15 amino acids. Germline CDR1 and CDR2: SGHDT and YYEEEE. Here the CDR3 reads CASSSGVGNTGELFF. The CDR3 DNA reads TGTGCCAGCAGCTCTGGAGTAGGGAACACCGGGGAGCTGTTTTTT. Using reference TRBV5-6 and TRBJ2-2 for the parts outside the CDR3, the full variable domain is DAGVTQSPTHLIKTRGQQVTLRCSPKSGHDTVSWYQQALGQGPQFIFQYYEEEERQRGNFPDRFSGHQFPNYSSELNVNALLLGDSALYLCASSSGVGNTGELFFGEGSRLTVL.

CDR3 region: CAWSRVAGELFF. The DNA of the CDR3 is TGTGCCTGGAGTAGGGTGGCCGGGGAGCTGTTTTTT. The chain links TRBV30 to TRBJ2-2; no firm D call. CDR3 length equals 12 residues. Germline V lookup: CDR1 GTSNPN, CDR2 SVGIG (reference sequence). V was clipped by 2 bases and J by 6 bases, with 7 bases between them.

The CDR3 protein is CASMFQRSSYNEQFF. DNA for the CDR3: TGTGCCAGCATGTTTCAACGGAGCTCCTACAATGAGCAGTTCTTC. The gene calls are TRBV2 and TRBJ2-1, with D unresolved. From germline, CDR1 is SNHLY and CDR2 FYNNEI. This CDR3 region has 15 residues. The ends were cut back, 7 bases at V and 0 bases at J, with 13 bases in the middle.

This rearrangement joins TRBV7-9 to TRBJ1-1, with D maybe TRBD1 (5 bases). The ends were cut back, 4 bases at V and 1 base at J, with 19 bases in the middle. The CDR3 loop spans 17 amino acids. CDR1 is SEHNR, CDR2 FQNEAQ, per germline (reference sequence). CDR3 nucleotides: TGTGCCAGCAGCTATCCACGCACGACAGACCCGAACACTGAAGCTTTCTTT. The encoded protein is CASSYPRTTDPNTEAFF. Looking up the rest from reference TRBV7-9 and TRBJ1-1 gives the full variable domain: DTGVSQNPRHKITKRGQNVTFRCDPISEHNRLYWYRQTLGQGPEFLTYFQNEAQLEKSRLLSDRFSAERPKGSFSTLEIQRTEQGDSAMYLCASSYPRTTDPNTEAFFGQGTRLTVV.

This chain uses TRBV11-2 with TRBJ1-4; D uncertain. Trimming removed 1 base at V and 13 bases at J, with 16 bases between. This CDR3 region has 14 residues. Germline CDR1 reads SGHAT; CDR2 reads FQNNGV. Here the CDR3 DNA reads TGTGCCAGCAGCTTAGCTAACCGGCTTGATGGACTGTTTTTT. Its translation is CASSLANRLDGLFF.

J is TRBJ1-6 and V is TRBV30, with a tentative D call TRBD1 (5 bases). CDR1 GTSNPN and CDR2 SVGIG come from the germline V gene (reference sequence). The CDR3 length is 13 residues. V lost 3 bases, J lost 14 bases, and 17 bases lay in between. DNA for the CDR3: TGTGCCTGGAGGACCGACAGCCCCTCGACCCTCCACTTT. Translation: CAWRTDSPSTLHF.

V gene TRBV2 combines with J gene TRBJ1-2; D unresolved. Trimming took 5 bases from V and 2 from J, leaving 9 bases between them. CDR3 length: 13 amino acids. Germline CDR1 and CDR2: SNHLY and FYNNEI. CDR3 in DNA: TGTGCCAGCAGTTCCGAGTCGAACTATGGCTACACCTTC. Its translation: CASSSESNYGYTF.

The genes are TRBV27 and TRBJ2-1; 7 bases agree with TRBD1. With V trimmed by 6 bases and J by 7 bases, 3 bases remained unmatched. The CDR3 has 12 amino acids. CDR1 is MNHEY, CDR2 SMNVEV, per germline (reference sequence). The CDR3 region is CASSDRANEQFF. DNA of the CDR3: TGTGCCAGCAGCGACAGGGCTAATGAGCAGTTCTTC.

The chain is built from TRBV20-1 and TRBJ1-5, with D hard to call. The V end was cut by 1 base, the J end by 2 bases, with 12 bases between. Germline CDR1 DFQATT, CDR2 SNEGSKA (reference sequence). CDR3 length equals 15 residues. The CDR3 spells CSARAGNTGNQPQHF. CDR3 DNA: TGCAGTGCTAGAGCCGGGAACACGGGCAATCAGCCCCAGCATTTT.

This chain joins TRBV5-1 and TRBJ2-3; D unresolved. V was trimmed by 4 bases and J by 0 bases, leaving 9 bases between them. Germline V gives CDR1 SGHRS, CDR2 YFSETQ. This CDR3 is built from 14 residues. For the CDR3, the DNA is TGCGCCAGCAGCCCCTTCTCTAGCACAGATACGCAGTATTTT. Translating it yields CASSPFSSTDTQYF. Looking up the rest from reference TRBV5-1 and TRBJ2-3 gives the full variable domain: KAGVTQTPRYLIKTRGQQVTLSCSPISGHRSVSWYQQTPGQGLQFLFEYFSETQRNKGNFPGRFSGRQFSNSRSEMNVSTLELGDSALYLCASSPFSSTDTQYFGPGTRLTVL.

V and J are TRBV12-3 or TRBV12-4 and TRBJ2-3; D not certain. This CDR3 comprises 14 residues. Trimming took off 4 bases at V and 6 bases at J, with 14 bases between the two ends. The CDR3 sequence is CASSYGSVGDTQYF. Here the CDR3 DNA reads TGTGCCAGCAGTTATGGAAGCGTGGGGGATACGCAGTATTTT.

This CDR3 reads CASSYLGPQGAHTEAFF. DNA for the CDR3: TGTGCCAGCAGTTACCTGGGACCCCAGGGGGCCCACACTGAAGCTTTCTTT. The chain is built from TRBV6-2 or TRBV6-3 and TRBJ1-1; 8 nucleotides agree with TRBD1. Germline trimming cut 2 bases from V and 3 bases from J; bases unmatched to any gene: 11. The CDR3 spans 17 residues. Germline assignment: CDR1 MNHEY and CDR2 SVGEGT.

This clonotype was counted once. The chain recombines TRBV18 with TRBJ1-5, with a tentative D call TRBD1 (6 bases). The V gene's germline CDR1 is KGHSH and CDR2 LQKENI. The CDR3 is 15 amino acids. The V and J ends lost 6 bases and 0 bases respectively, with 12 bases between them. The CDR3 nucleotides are TGTGCCAGCTCCCCGCAGGGGAATAGCAATCAGCCCCAGCATTTT. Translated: CASSPQGNSNQPQHF.

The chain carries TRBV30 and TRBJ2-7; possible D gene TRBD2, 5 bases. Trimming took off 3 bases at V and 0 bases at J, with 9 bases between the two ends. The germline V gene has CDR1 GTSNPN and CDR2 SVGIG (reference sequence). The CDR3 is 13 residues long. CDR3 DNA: TGTGCCTGGAGCGATGGGAGCTCCTACGAGCAGTACTTC. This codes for CAWSDGSSYEQYF.

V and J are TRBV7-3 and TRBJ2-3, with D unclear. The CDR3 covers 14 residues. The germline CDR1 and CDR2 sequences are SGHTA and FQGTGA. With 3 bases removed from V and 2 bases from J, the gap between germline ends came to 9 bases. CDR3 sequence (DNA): TGTGCCAGCAGCTTTGGGGTGAACACAGATACGCAGTATTTT. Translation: CASSFGVNTDTQYF.

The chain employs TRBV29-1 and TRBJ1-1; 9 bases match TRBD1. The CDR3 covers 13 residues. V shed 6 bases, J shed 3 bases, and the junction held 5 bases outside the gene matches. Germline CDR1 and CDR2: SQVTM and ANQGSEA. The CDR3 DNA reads TGCAGCGTGGCAGACAGGGGGTACACTGAAGCTTTCTTT. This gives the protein CSVADRGYTEAFF.

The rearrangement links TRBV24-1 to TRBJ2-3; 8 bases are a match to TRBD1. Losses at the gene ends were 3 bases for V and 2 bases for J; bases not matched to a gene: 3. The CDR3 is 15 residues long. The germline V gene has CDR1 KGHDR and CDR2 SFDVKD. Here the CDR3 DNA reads TGTGCCACCAGTGATGGGACAGGCAACACAGATACGCAGTATTTT. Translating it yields CATSDGTGNTDTQYF.

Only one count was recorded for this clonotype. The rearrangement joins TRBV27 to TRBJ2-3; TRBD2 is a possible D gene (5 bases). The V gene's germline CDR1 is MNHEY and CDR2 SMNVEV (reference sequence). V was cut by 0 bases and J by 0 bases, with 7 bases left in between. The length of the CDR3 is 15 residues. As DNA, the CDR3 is TGTGCCAGCAGTTTATCCACGGGGAGCACAGATACGCAGTATTTT. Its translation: CASSLSTGSTDTQYF.

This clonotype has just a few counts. The DNA of the CDR3 is TGCAGTGCTAAGGGGACAGGGGCGTCCGAGCAGTACTTC. Translation: CSAKGTGASEQYF. This chain uses TRBV20-1 with TRBJ2-7, with 10 bases that match TRBD1. Trimming removed 4 bases from V and 6 bases from J; junction bases left unmatched: 6. The CDR3 is 13 residues long. Germline CDR1 DFQATT, CDR2 SNEGSKA (reference sequence).

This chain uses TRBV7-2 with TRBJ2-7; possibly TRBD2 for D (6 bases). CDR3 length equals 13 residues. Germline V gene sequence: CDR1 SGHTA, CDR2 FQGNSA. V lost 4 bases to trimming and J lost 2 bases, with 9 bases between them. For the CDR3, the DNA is TGTGCCAGCAGCTCGGGACTTGCCTACGAGCAGTACTTC. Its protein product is CASSSGLAYEQYF.

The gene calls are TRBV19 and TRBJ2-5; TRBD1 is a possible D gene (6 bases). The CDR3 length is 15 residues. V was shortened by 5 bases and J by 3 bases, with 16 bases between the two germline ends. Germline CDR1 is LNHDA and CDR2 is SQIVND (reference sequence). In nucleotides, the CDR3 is TGTGCCAGTAGTTTCTCCTCGGCAGGGGAAGAGACCCAGTACTTC. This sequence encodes CASSFSSAGEETQYF. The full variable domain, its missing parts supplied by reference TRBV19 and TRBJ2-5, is DGGITQSPKYLFRKEGQNVTLSCEQNLNHDAMYWYRQDPGQGLRLIYYSQIVNDFQKGDIAEGYSVSREKKESFPLTVTSAQKNPTAFYLCASSFSSAGEETQYFGPGTRLLVL.

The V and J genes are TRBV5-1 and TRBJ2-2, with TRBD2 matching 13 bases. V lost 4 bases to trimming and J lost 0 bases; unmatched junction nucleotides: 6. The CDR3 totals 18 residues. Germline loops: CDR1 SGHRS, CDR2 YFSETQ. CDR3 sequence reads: CASSGRTSGRANTGELFF. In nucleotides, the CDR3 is TGCGCCAGCAGCGGGCGGACTAGCGGGAGAGCGAACACCGGGGAGCTGTTTTTT.

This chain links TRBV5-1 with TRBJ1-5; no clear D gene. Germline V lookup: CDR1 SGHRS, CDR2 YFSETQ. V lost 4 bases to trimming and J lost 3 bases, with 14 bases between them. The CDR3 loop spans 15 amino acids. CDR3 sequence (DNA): TGCGCCAGCAGCCTGGGCGGGTCCAACAATCAGCCCCAGCATTTT. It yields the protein CASSLGGSNNQPQHF.

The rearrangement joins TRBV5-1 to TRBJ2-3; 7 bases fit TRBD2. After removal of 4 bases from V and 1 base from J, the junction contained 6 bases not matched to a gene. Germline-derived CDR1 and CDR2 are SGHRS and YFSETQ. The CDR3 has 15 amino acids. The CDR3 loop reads CASSTLGGGTDTQYF. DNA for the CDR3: TGCGCCAGCAGCACCTTGGGGGGGGGCACAGATACGCAGTATTTT.

Written as DNA, the CDR3 is TGTGCCAGCAGCGGGACGGGACGGGACCCTAAATCCTACGAGCAGTACTTC. Translation: CASSGTGRDPKSYEQYF. The V and J genes are TRBV7-9 and TRBJ2-7; D is perhaps TRBD1 or TRBD2 (5 bases each). Germline-derived CDR1 and CDR2 are SEHNR and FQNEAQ (reference sequence). CDR3 length: 17 residues. Trimming shortened V by 5 bases and J by 1 base, and 21 bases separated the two germline ends.

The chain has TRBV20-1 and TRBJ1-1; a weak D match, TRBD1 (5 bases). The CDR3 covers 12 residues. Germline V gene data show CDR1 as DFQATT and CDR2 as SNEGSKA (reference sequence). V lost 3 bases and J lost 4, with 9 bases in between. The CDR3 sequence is CSASPGFTEAFF. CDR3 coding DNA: TGCAGTGCTAGCCCAGGGTTCACTGAAGCTTTCTTT.

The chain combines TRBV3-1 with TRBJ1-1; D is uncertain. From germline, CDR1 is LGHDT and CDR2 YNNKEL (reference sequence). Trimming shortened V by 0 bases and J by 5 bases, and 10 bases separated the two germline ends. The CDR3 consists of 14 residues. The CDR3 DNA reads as TGTGCCAGCAGCCAAGAAGCAGGAGGAACTGAAGCTTTCTTT. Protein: CASSQEAGGTEAFF.